This T cell receptor beta chain was found in a study of beta chain features in type 1 diabetes. Looking at the study overall: Patients shared similar age, gender and cell yields with healthy donors.

Study-wide results and limits: All four CD4+ subsets from Type 1 diabetes patients carried moderately but significantly shorter TCRB CDR3s. Naive, central memory and regulatory TCRB repertoires appeared more similar among patients than healthy donors. cDNA-based sequencing might over-represent cells highly expressing TCR.

CDR1 and CDR2 (germline): SEHNR, FQNEAQ (reference sequence). The V gene lost 5 bases and the J gene lost 1 base, with 5 bases spanning the gap. The CDR3 sequence is 13 residues long. Isolated RNA was reverse transcribed in full, so expressed TCRB transcripts were sequenced. Libraries were prepared by immunoSEQ multiplex PCR; TCRdb keeps only in-frame clonotypes and omits some of them. The sample records tens of thousands of clones, 65% to 80% being singletons. Notes on this clone: What it binds is unknown.

The sample was Tregs from blood. This sequence originates from a man aged 25-45 years with type 1 diabetes. Some clones in this sample may be carry-over from other donors' samples. The rearrangement links TRBV7-9 to TRBJ2-2, with unresolved D. The DNA for the CDR3 is TGTGCCAGCAGCGCTAGGAACACCGGGGAGCTGTTTTTT. Protein sequence: CASSARNTGELFF.